This T cell receptor (beta chain) was observed in a study of human T cells and chemical hapten exposure. TCRdb re-called the RACE reads with MiXCR, one entry per CDR3 protein. This sample carries 300,000 to 350,000 distinct CDR3 sequences, around 7% of them seen once, and the ten largest clones take less than 10%. Documented time point: patch test 1, 2 weeks after DPC sensitization. Treatment meaning: therapeutic diphenylcyclopropenone sensitization with weekly scalp DPC. V was trimmed by 0 bases and J by 1 base, leaving 4 bases between them. This CDR3 has 13 amino acids. The germline CDR1 and CDR2 sequences are SGHRS and YFSETQ.

The sequence was obtained from a woman aged 18-30 years with alopecia areata. Some clones in this sample may be carry-over from other donors' samples. The chain employs TRBV5-1 and TRBJ1-1; no clear D gene. The specimen was whole blood, collected in connection with sensitization to the hapten diphenylcyclopropenone (DPC). The CDR3 DNA reads TGCGCCAGCAGCTTGGAGTCGAACACTGAAGCTTTCTTT. Translated: CASSLESNTEAFF.